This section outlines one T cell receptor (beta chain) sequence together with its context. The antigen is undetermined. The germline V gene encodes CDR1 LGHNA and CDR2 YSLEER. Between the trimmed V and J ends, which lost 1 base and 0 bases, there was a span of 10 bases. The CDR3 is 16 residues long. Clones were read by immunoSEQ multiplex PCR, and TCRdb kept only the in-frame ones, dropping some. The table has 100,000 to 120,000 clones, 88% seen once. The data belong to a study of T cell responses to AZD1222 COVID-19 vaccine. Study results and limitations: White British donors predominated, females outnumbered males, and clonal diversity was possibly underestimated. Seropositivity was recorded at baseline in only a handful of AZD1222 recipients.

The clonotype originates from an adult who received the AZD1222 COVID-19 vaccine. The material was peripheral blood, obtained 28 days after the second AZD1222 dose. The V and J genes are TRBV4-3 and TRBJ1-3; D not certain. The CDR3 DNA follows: TGCGCCAGCAGCCAAGGAGACGCAAACTCTGGAAACACCATATATTTT. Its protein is CASSQGDANSGNTIYF.